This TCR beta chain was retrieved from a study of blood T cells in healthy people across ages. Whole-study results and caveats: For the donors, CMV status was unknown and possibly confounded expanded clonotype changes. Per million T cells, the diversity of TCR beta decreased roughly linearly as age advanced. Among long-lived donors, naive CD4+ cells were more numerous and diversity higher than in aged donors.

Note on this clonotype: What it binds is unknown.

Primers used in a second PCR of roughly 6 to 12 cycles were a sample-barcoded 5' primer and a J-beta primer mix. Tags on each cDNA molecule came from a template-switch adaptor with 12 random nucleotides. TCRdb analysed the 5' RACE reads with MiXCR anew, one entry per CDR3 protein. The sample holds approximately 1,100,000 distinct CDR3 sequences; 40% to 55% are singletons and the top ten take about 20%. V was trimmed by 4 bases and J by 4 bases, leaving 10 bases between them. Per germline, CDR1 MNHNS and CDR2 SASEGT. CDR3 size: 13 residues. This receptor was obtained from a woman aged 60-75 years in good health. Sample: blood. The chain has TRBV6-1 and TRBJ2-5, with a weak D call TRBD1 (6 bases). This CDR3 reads CASSGPGVETQYF. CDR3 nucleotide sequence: TGTGCCAGCAGTGGCCCAGGGGTAGAGACCCAGTACTTC.